This T cell receptor beta chain stems from a study of blood T cell repertoires in COVID-19. As for the study in general: Sources were T cells, B-cell-depleted T cells, or PBMCs; the material itself was cDNA or gDNA.

Libraries were prepared by immunoSEQ multiplex PCR; TCRdb keeps only in-frame clonotypes and omits some of them. The repertoire holds about 440,000 clones, with approximately 90% as singletons. V shed 0 bases and J shed 6 bases, with 17 bases lying between them. This CDR3 contains 16 residues. Germline V gene sequence: CDR1 LGHDT, CDR2 YNNKEL (reference sequence). This clonotype was sampled from a woman in her 50s with COVID-19, enrolled during active disease. The chain links TRBV3-1 (or the pseudogene TRBV3-2) to TRBJ1-2, with D perhaps matching TRBD1 (5 bases). The sequenced material came from peripheral blood. The CDR3 region is CASSQEVDSGAHGYTF. Here the CDR3 DNA reads TGTGCCAGCAGCCAAGAAGTAGACAGTGGGGCCCATGGCTACACCTTC.